Below are 19 T cell receptor beta chains sequenced from a single sample in a study of cytomegalovirus exposure and HLA in healthy donors. Use of 60 Vbeta and 13 Jbeta primers characterized the PCR. Assay: immunoSEQ multiplex PCR; the TCRdb copy retains only in-frame clones and omits some. This table has around 83,000 clones, more than 70% appearing once. The sequencing input was PBMCs. Source of these receptors: a male donor in good health and CMV-seropositive.

CDR3 coding DNA: TGTGCCTGGGGGACATCTTCTTATGGCTACACCTTC. Translated, it gives CAWGTSSYGYTF. This chain connects TRBV28 to TRBJ1-2; perhaps TRBD1 as D (6 bases). Germline CDR1 reads MDHEN; CDR2 reads SYDVKM. Trimming pared 11 bases from V and 5 bases from J, leaving 15 bases between. The CDR3 extends over 12 amino acids.

This chain joins TRBV6-5 and TRBJ2-5, with 7 bases lining up with TRBD2. J lost 5 bases, V lost 4 bases, and 10 bases had no gene match. The CDR3 totals 15 residues. Per germline, CDR1 MNHEY and CDR2 SVGAGI. The CDR3 protein is CASSSQTGTIETQYF. CDR3 DNA: TGTGCCAGCAGTTCTCAAACCGGGACTATCGAGACCCAGTACTTC.

V and J are TRBV5-5 and TRBJ1-2, with a weak D call TRBD1 (6 bases). There are 15 residues in the CDR3. V gave up 4 bases and J gave up 7 bases, with 20 bases separating them. Per the germline V gene, CDR1 is SGHKS and CDR2 is YYEKEE (reference sequence). The chain's CDR3 is CASSHIVGRGVGYTF. The CDR3 DNA reads TGTGCCAGCAGCCACATTGTCGGCAGGGGTGTTGGCTACACCTTC.

This chain uses TRBV19 with TRBJ1-2; possibly TRBD1 for D (5 bases). Germline V lookup: CDR1 LNHDA, CDR2 SQIVND (reference sequence). V shed 9 bases and J shed 7 bases, with 18 bases lying between them. The CDR3 covers 13 residues. The CDR3 sequence: CASHHAQGSGYTF. In DNA form, the CDR3 reads TGTGCCAGCCATCACGCCCAGGGCTCTGGCTACACCTTC.

The genes are TRBV30 and TRBJ1-1; D is possibly TRBD1 (6 bases). The germline V gene encodes CDR1 GTSNPN and CDR2 SVGIG (reference sequence). V was trimmed by 4 bases and J by 3 bases, leaving 15 bases between them. The CDR3 runs to 14 residues. Here the CDR3 reads CAWKPTGTYTEAFF. CDR3 coding DNA: TGTGCCTGGAAACCTACAGGGACCTACACTGAAGCTTTCTTT.

The chain recombines TRBV5-6 with TRBJ2-1; D is possibly TRBD1 (5 bases). The germline gives CDR1 SGHDT, CDR2 YYEEEE. CDR3 length equals 14 residues. V was cut by 2 bases and J by 2 bases, with 8 bases left in between. CDR3 DNA: TGTGCCAGCAGCTTTCCAGGGCCCTACAATGAGCAGTTCTTC. Its translation is CASSFPGPYNEQFF.

This clone was recorded a few times. The V and J genes are TRBV5-1 and TRBJ1-1; TRBD1 agrees at 7 bases. The junction had 10 bases not matched to a gene; V was cut back by 0 bases and J by 5 bases. Germline values: CDR1 SGHRS, CDR2 YFSETQ. The CDR3 length is 16 residues. The CDR3 sequence: CASSLGSLGGETEAFF. DNA for the CDR3: TGCGCCAGCAGCTTGGGCTCTCTAGGGGGCGAAACTGAAGCTTTCTTT. The full variable domain, with the rest looked up from reference TRBV5-1 and TRBJ1-1, is KAGVTQTPRYLIKTRGQQVTLSCSPISGHRSVSWYQQTPGQGLQFLFEYFSETQRNKGNFPGRFSGRQFSNSRSEMNVSTLELGDSALYLCASSLGSLGGETEAFFGQGTRLTVV.

The gene calls are TRBV28 and TRBJ1-4, with 8 bases fitting TRBD1. V lost 3 bases to trimming and J lost 6 bases; unmatched junction nucleotides: 6. CDR3 size: 15 residues. Germline CDR1 MDHEN, CDR2 SYDVKM. The CDR3 spells CASSFVGQGYEKLFF. CDR3 nucleotides: TGTGCCAGCAGTTTTGTAGGACAGGGTTATGAAAAACTGTTTTTT.

The chain carries TRBV2 and TRBJ1-4; a possible D gene is TRBD1 (6 bases). The V end lost 7 bases, the J end lost 2 bases, and 11 bases lay between the germline ends. The germline V gene encodes CDR1 SNHLY and CDR2 FYNNEI. This CDR3 spans 14 amino acids. DNA of the CDR3: TGTGCCAGCAAACGGACAGCTACTAATGAAAAACTGTTTTTT. As protein: CASKRTATNEKLFF.

V is TRBV30 and J is TRBJ2-5, with D perhaps matching TRBD1 (5 bases). CDR1 and CDR2 (germline): GTSNPN, SVGIG (reference sequence). V gave up 2 bases and J gave up 4 bases, with 17 bases separating them. There are 15 residues in the CDR3. The CDR3 spells CAWSNPGRGGETQYF. Here the CDR3 DNA reads TGTGCCTGGAGTAACCCCGGAAGGGGTGGAGAGACCCAGTACTTC.

V gene TRBV7-8 combines with J gene TRBJ2-3, with 7 bases that match TRBD2. V lost 3 bases to trimming and J lost 6 bases; unmatched junction nucleotides: 6. The CDR3 is made up of 14 amino acids. Germline V gives CDR1 SGHVS, CDR2 FQNEAQ. CDR3 sequence (DNA): TGTGCCAGCAGCTTTGCGGGGGTATCCGATACGCAGTATTTT. Protein sequence: CASSFAGVSDTQYF.

The genes are TRBV2 and TRBJ1-5; 7 nucleotides line up with TRBD1. The CDR3 covers 14 residues. Germline loops: CDR1 SNHLY, CDR2 FYNNEI. The V gene end was trimmed by 6 bases and the J gene end by 6 bases; junction bases not matched to a gene: 8. The CDR3 loop reads CASRLEGGGQPQHF. The CDR3 coding sequence is TGTGCCAGCAGATTAGAAGGGGGCGGTCAGCCCCAGCATTTT.

The V and J genes are TRBV5-5 and TRBJ2-3; tentative D call: TRBD1 (5 bases). The V gene's germline CDR1 is SGHKS and CDR2 YYEKEE (reference sequence). The germline V and J ends were trimmed by 1 base and 6 bases, with 18 bases remaining between them. CDR3 length equals 16 residues. As DNA, the CDR3 is TGTGCCAGCAGCTTGAGGGCAGGGTACTCTCCGGATACGCAGTATTTT. The encoded protein is CASSLRAGYSPDTQYF.

As to this clone: The junction does not match germline at one end; this may be a read error. The sample holds other DNA sequences that translate to the same CDR3. This sequence joins TRBV27 and TRBJ1-1; no firm D call. CDR1 and CDR2 from the germline V gene are MNHEY and SMNVEV (reference sequence). The CDR3 is 15 amino acids. CDR3 amino acids: CASSLSKTRNTEAFF. The DNA for the CDR3 is TGTGCCAGCAGTTTATCCAAGACAAGGAACACCGAAGCTTTCTTT.

The V gene is TRBV9, the J gene TRBJ1-3, with TRBD1 matching 7 bases. CDR1 and CDR2 (germline): SGDLS, YYNGEE. The CDR3 has 16 residues. Trimming removed 4 bases from V and 2 bases from J; junction bases left unmatched: 9. CDR3 bases: TGTGCCAGCAGCCCGAACAGGGGACTAGCTGGAAACACCATATATTTT. Translating gives CASSPNRGLAGNTIYF.

This chain uses TRBV18 with TRBJ2-3, with TRBD1 matching 7 bases. The germline gives CDR1 KGHSH, CDR2 LQKENI. V was pared by 5 bases and J by 5 bases, with 10 bases of the junction left unmatched. This CDR3 spans 15 amino acids. The DNA of the CDR3 is TGTGCCAGCTCAGTCCGACAGGGTGGTGAAGATACGCAGTATTTT. Amino acid sequence: CASSVRQGGEDTQYF. Filled out from reference TRBV18 and TRBJ2-3, the complete variable domain reads NAGVMQNPRHLVRRRGQEARLRCSPMKGHSHVYWYRQLPEEGLKFMVYLQKENIIDESGMPKERFSAEFPKEGPSILRIQQVVRGDSAAYFCASSVRQGGEDTQYFGPGTRLTVL.

This clone was seen once. The chain joins TRBV19 to TRBJ1-1, with a tentative D call TRBD1 (6 bases). Trimming removed 2 bases from V and 0 bases from J, with 10 bases in between. Germline lookup yields CDR1 LNHDA and CDR2 SQIVND (reference sequence). CDR3 length: 15 amino acids. This chain's CDR3 is CASSIPTGLNTEAFF. CDR3 coding DNA: TGTGCCAGTAGTATACCGACAGGCCTGAACACTGAAGCTTTCTTT.

This clone has a handful of counts. The chain couples TRBV5-1 to TRBJ2-7; TRBD1 is a possible D gene (6 bases). The CDR3 loop spans 14 amino acids. CDR1 is SGHRS and CDR2 is YFSETQ in the germline V gene. Trimming removed 3 bases from V and 3 bases from J, with 13 bases in between. For the CDR3, the DNA is TGCGCCAGCAGCTCTGGACAGACGGGCTACGAGCAGTACTTC. Translating gives CASSSGQTGYEQYF.

This chain joins TRBV18 and TRBJ2-3; D may be TRBD1 (6 bases). This CDR3 is built from 17 residues. The germline CDR1 and CDR2 sequences are KGHSH and LQKENI. The V gene lost 2 bases and the J gene lost 5 bases, with 20 bases spanning the gap. CDR3 coding DNA: TGTGCCAGCTCACCAATCGCAGGACAGCAGAGGGGAGATACGCAGTATTTT. This encodes CASSPIAGQQRGDTQYF.